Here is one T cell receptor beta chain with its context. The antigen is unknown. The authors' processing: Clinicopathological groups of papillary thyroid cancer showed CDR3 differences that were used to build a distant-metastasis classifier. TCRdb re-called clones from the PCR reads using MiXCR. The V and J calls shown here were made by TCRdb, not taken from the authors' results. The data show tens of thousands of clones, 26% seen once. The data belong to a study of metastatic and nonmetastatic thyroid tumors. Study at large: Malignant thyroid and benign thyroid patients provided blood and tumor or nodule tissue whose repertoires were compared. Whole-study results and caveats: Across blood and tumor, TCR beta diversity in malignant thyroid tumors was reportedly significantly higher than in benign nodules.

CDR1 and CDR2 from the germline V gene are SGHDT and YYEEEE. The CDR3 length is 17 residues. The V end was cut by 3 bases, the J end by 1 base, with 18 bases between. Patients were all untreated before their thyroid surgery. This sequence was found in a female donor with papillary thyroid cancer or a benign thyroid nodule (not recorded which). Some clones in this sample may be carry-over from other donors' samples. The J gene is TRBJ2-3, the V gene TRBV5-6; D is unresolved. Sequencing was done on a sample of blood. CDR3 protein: CASSSKTAVLGTDTQYF. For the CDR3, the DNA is TGTGCCAGCAGCTCAAAGACGGCAGTCCTTGGCACAGATACGCAGTATTTT.